What follows are 15 T cell receptor beta chains derived from one specimen sequenced in a study of Graves' ophthalmopathy and Graves' hyperthyroidism listed by TCRdb under 2018. Sequencing took place on an Illumina HiSeq 2000. For repertoire sequencing, the TCR beta CDR3 regions were amplified from RNA transcripts. HTBI primers and the Qiagen OneStep RT-PCR kit were used in a first-round RT-PCR, which was followed by a second-round multiplex PCR, size selection and purification. TCRdb reanalyzed the raw reads on its own, using fastp at Q25 for trimming and MiXCR for clone calling, and kept in-frame beta chains. Under each unique CDR3 protein, matching rows form one entry showing the most common genes and DNA. The sample table records over a million distinct CDR3 sequences; roughly two fifths of these occur just once. The top ten hold 11% of the sample. Input material: peripheral blood or thyroid tissue (not recorded which). These receptors came from an adult man with Graves' hyperthyroidism.

The CDR3 is CASSVRAKAHEQYF. For the CDR3, the DNA is TGCGCCAGCAGCGTTAGGGCCAAGGCCCACGAGCAGTACTTC. The genes are TRBV5-1 and TRBJ2-7; no definite D call. V dropped 4 bases and J dropped 5 bases, with 16 bases sitting between them. The CDR3 loop spans 14 amino acids. The germline V gene has CDR1 SGHRS and CDR2 YFSETQ.

Only one count was recorded for this clonotype. The V call is TRBV7-3, the J call TRBJ2-5; the D gene is possibly TRBD2 (5 bases). The CDR3 consists of 17 residues. CDR1 and CDR2 from the germline V gene are SGHTA and FQGTGA. Trimming took 5 bases from V and 5 from J, leaving 24 bases between them. The CDR3 DNA follows: TGTGCCAGCAGCGTAGCTGTAGGGAGCGCGCCGAGGGAGACCCAGTACTTC. Its translation is CASSVAVGSAPRETQYF.

In its sample, this clonotype was seen many times. This chain links TRBV12-3 or TRBV12-4 with TRBJ2-7; the match to TRBD2 covers 16 bases. J gave up 5 bases and V 6 bases, and 4 bases lay outside the gene matches. The CDR3 extends over 15 amino acids. CDR3 protein: CASRPGTSGRDEQYF. In DNA, the CDR3 is TGTGCCAGCAGACCTGGGACTAGCGGGAGGGACGAGCAGTACTTC.

J is TRBJ1-1 and V is TRBV18; a possible D gene is TRBD1 (5 bases). Trimming left V 8 bases short and J 1 base short, with 14 bases between. This CDR3 is built from 14 residues. CDR1 is KGHSH and CDR2 is LQKENI in the germline V gene. DNA for the CDR3: TGTGCCAGCGCCCGGGGCAGGGCGAACACTGAAGCTTTCTTT. Protein: CASARGRANTEAFF.

The chain links TRBV28 to TRBJ2-7; D ambiguous. Deletions cut 6 bases from V and 7 bases from J, with 10 bases between. This CDR3 region has 11 residues. Germline V gene lookup returns CDR1 MDHEN and CDR2 SYDVKM. CDR3 in DNA: TGTGCCAGCAGCCCCCGACGGGAGCAGTACTTC. Its translation: CASSPRREQYF.

This sequence joins TRBV5-1 and TRBJ2-5; 11 bases match TRBD2. CDR1 and CDR2 (germline): SGHRS, YFSETQ. The CDR3 runs 15 residues. The V gene end was trimmed by 2 bases and the J gene end by 3 bases; junction bases not matched to a gene: 3. CDR3 bases: TGCGCCAGCAGCTTCCCTAGCGGGGGGAAAGAGACCCAGTACTTC. This translates into CASSFPSGGKETQYF.

The chain recombines TRBV6-2 or TRBV6-3 with TRBJ2-7; the D gene could be TRBD1 or TRBD2 (6 bases each). This CDR3 has 12 residues. The V end lost 11 bases, the J end lost 5 bases, and 16 bases lay between the germline ends. Germline CDR1 and CDR2: MNHEY and SVGEGT. The DNA of the CDR3 is TGTGCCTGCAAAGGGGGGTCCCACGAGCAGTACTTC. It is translated as CACKGGSHEQYF.

The sample holds many counts of this clonotype. The chain is built from TRBV9 and TRBJ2-7, with D unresolved. V was trimmed by 0 bases and J by 1 base, leaving 8 bases between them. CDR3 length: 14 residues. The germline gives CDR1 SGDLS, CDR2 YYNGEE. The CDR3: CASSVAGPSYEQYF. CDR3 coding DNA: TGTGCCAGCAGCGTAGCTGGGCCGTCCTACGAGCAGTACTTC.

V is TRBV7-2 and J is TRBJ2-6; D might be TRBD1 (6 bases). V was cut by 6 bases and J by 3 bases, with 12 bases left in between. Germline V CDR1 and CDR2: SGHTA, FQGNSA. The CDR3 spans 15 residues. The CDR3 nucleotides read TGTGCCAGCAGATCTACAGGGAGTGGGGCCAACGTCCTGACTTTC. As protein: CASRSTGSGANVLTF.

This clonotype has a count of ten or more. The chain joins TRBV20-1 to TRBJ1-3; 8 bases align to TRBD1. The germline CDR1 and CDR2 sequences are DFQATT and SNEGSKA (reference sequence). V lost 5 bases, J lost 11 bases, and 11 bases stayed unmatched. The CDR3 consists of 13 residues. The CDR3 bases are TGCAGTGCTGGGCCGGGACAGGCGTCCGCCATATATTTT. This encodes CSAGPGQASAIYF.

This clonotype was seen just once. One base away lies a much larger clone, so this may be a sequencing read error. This CDR3 is missing its conserved last phenylalanine or tryptophan, likely due to a read error. For the CDR3, the DNA is TGTGCCACCAGCAGAGATCGAGGTGCACTTAACGAGCAGTACCTC. Translating gives CATSRDRGALNEQYL. V gene TRBV15 combines with J gene TRBJ2-7; no definite D call. Trimming stripped 0 bases from V and 5 bases from J, with 14 bases between. CDR3 length: 15 amino acids. Germline-derived CDR1 and CDR2 are LNHNV and YYDKDF (reference sequence).

This clonotype occurred once. The J gene is TRBJ1-1, the V gene TRBV2, with D possibly matching TRBD1 (6 bases). CDR1 SNHLY and CDR2 FYNNEI come from the germline V gene. The CDR3 length is 12 residues. Trimming removed 3 bases from V and 11 bases from J, with 13 bases in between. DNA of the CDR3: TGTGCCAGCAGTGACTACAGGGTTTCGGCTTTCTTT. Its translation is CASSDYRVSAFF.

A single count supports this clonotype. V is TRBV24-1 and J is TRBJ1-1, with unresolved D. CDR3 size: 14 residues. Germline CDR1 KGHDR, CDR2 SFDVKD. Trimming took 5 bases from V and 0 from J, leaving 9 bases between them. The CDR3 nucleotides read TGTGCCACCAGTGCAGGAGACATGAACACTGAAGCTTTCTTT. It translates to CATSAGDMNTEAFF.

V is TRBV29-1 and J is TRBJ2-5; D is unresolved. This CDR3 comprises 12 residues. The germline V and J ends were trimmed by 8 bases and 2 bases, with 12 bases remaining between them. Germline V gene data show CDR1 as SQVTM and CDR2 as ANQGSEA. The CDR3 loop is CSPGRRQETQYF. CDR3 DNA sequence: TGCAGCCCAGGCCGGCGGCAAGAGACCCAGTACTTC.

Note on this clonotype: This sequence may be a read error, since a much larger clone differs from it by one base. The chain combines TRBV28 with TRBJ2-7, with a possible D match to TRBD2 (6 bases). This CDR3 contains 13 residues. Trimming left V 6 bases short and J 2 bases short, with 11 bases between. Germline V gene data show CDR1 as MDHEN and CDR2 as SYDVKM. The DNA of the CDR3 is TGTGCCAGCAGACGGGAGTCACCCTACGAGCAGTACTTC. Translating it yields CASRRESPYEQYF.